This T cell receptor (beta chain) was sequenced during a study of blood T cell repertoires in COVID-19. The wider study: Some COVID-19 samples were acute and others convalescent; all came from the United States, Italy and Spain. T cells, B-cell-depleted T cells, or PBMCs supplied cDNA or gDNA.

Residents of under 25 US areas, aged about 18 to 89 years, made up the participants. This CDR3 is built from 12 residues. The germline V gene encodes CDR1 SQVTM and CDR2 ANQGSEA. Data came from immunoSEQ multiplex PCR; TCRdb stores just in-frame clones and leaves some out. The sample contains 150,000 to 250,000 clones, approximately 86% of which appear only once. This chain uses TRBV29-1 with TRBJ1-1, with 9 bases lining up with TRBD1. This TCR was sampled from a young woman who had recovered from COVID-19. The sequenced sample was PBMCs or T cells enriched from blood (not recorded which). The CDR3 region is CSGGQGGTEAFF. The DNA for the CDR3 is TGCAGTGGGGGACAGGGAGGCACTGAAGCTTTCTTT.